Included here is one T cell receptor (beta chain) sequence, with context. These data come from a study of sequential checkpoint blockade in melanoma. Turning to the study itself: Randomization was 1:1 between first-line nivolumab→ipilimumab and ipilimumab→nivolumab. Maintenance nivolumab came after either treatment sequence.

Using immunoSEQ multiplex PCR, the repertoire was profiled, and TCRdb retains in-frame clones only, with some absent. The sample lists roughly 20,000 clones, more than 70% seen once, with about 38% in the top ten. Described treatment: randomized to nivolumab then ipilimumab (arm A) or the reverse (arm B). PBMC sorting kept live CD3+CD8+ cells without CD19 or CD56. CDR1 and CDR2 (germline): SQVTM, ANQGSEA. The CDR3 has 17 amino acids. Trimming removed 0 bases from V and 2 bases from J; junction bases left unmatched: 6. V usage is TRBV29-1 and J usage is TRBJ2-1; 11 bases line up with TRBD2. The sequencing here drew on CD8+ T cells sorted from blood (inferred from file names), taken from a patient given nivolumab and ipilimumab in sequence. The origin of this receptor is a human donor with melanoma. The CDR3 loop reads CSVEDGLAGPPYNEQFF. DNA of the CDR3: TGCAGCGTTGAAGACGGACTAGCGGGCCCGCCCTACAATGAGCAGTTCTTC.